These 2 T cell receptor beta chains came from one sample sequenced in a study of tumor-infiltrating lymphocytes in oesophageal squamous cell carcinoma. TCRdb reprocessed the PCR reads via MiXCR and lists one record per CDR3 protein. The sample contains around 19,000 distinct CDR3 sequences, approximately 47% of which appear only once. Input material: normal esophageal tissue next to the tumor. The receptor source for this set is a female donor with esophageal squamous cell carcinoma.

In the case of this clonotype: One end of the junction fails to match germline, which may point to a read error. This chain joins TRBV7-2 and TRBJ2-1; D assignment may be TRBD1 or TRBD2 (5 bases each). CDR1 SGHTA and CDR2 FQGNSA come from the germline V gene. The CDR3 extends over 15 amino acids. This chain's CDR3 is CASSLEAAGSSPLHF. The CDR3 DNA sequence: TGTGCCAGCAGCTTAGAAGCGGCAGGGAGTTCACCCCTCCACTTC.

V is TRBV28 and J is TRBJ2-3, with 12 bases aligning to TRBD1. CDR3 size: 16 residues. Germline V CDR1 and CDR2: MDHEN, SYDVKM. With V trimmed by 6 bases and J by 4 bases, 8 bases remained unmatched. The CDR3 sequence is CASRGTGGKWADTQYF. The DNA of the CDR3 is TGTGCCAGCAGGGGGACAGGGGGCAAGTGGGCAGATACGCAGTATTTT. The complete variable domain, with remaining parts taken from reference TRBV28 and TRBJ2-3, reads DVKVTQSSRYLVKRTGEKVFLECVQDMDHENMFWYRQDPGLGLRLIYFSYDVKMKEKGDIPEGYSVSREKKERFSLILESASTNQTSMYLCASRGTGGKWADTQYFGPGTRLTVL.